The present T cell receptor (beta chain) was sequenced within a study of tumor-infiltrating lymphocytes in primary liver carcinoma. Across the whole study: Surgical resection served as treatment for the primary liver carcinoma of these patients. Broader study findings: Tumors and blood were compared for top-250-clone fraction, and tumors had the significantly higher value (p = 0.039).

This clonotype was counted once. Its antigen is undetermined. Being one base from a much bigger clone, this may be a read error. CDR3 length: 11 amino acids. CDR1 is SQVTM, CDR2 ANQGSEA, per germline. Unsorted whole blood yielded the blood RNA, and germline DNA was also extracted. Starting from 450 to 500 ng of total RNA, TCR beta cDNA was produced with a primer in the constant region. Generation of the TCR beta libraries relied on three nested multiplex PCR rounds using slightly modified ARM-PCR. TRBV1-TRBV30 forward and Cbeta reverse primers drove the first two approximately 10-cycle rounds. TCRdb re-called the multiplex PCR reads through MiXCR, storing one row per CDR3 protein. Among 300,000 to 350,000 distinct CDR3 sequences, approximately 58% were seen once, and the ten largest hold about 17%.

The V and J genes are TRBV29-1 and TRBJ1-4; no reliable D call. The sequencing sample was made of peripheral blood. The clonotype originates from a woman aged 25-40 years with primary liver carcinoma and hepatitis B virus infection. CDR3 residues: CSVEAFEKPFF. CDR3 nucleotide sequence: TGCAGCGTTGAGGCATTTGAAAAACCGTTTTTT.